Listed here are 21 T cell receptor beta chains from one sample, sequenced in a study of T cell repertoires in cytomegalovirus infection. These receptors lack a known antigen. TCRdb ran MiXCR on the reads and lists one entry per CDR3 protein. The sample shows 300,000 or so distinct CDR3 sequences, 20% to 25% of them seen only once. The sample consisted of cultured PBMCs, taken from culture after CMV antigen stimulation. These receptors all come from a human donor in good health (CMV status not recorded). Some clones in this sample may be carry-over from other donors' samples.

V and J are TRBV24-1 and TRBJ2-2, with 10 bases fitting TRBD1. V trimming: 9 bases; J trimming: 3 bases; junction bases outside the gene matches: 3. Germline values: CDR1 KGHDR, CDR2 SFDVKD. The CDR3 runs to 14 residues. For the CDR3, the DNA is TGTGCCACCGAGGGACAGGGGTACACCGGGGAGCTGTTTTTT. Amino acids: CATEGQGYTGELFF.

The chain is built from TRBV7-9 and TRBJ2-7, with 7 bases fitting TRBD1. The trim removed 1 base at V and 7 bases at J, leaving 4 bases unmatched. The CDR3 runs to 13 residues. Germline-derived CDR1 and CDR2 are SEHNR and FQNEAQ (reference sequence). CDR3 sequence (DNA): TGTGCCAGCAGCTTAGAAAGGGGGCGGGAGCAGTACGTC. Translation: CASSLERGREQYV.

This clonotype occurred many times. The chain has TRBV7-2 and TRBJ2-1, with 13 positions matching TRBD2. This CDR3 comprises 18 residues. Germline assignment: CDR1 SGHTA and CDR2 FQGNSA. V lost 6 bases and J lost 0; bases outside the gene matches: 8. The CDR3 sequence is CASRSTSGRNSSYNEQFF. In DNA, the CDR3 is TGTGCCAGCAGATCGACTAGCGGGAGGAATTCCTCCTACAATGAGCAGTTCTTC.

In this sample, this clonotype turned up many times. CDR3 region: CASSRDRDSPLHF. The CDR3, as DNA: TGTGCCAGCAGCCGTGACAGAGATTCACCCCTCCACTTT. The chain combines TRBV7-2 with TRBJ1-6; D is possibly TRBD1 (5 bases). Germline V gene lookup returns CDR1 SGHTA and CDR2 FQGNSA. The CDR3 contains 13 residues. Trimming pared 5 bases from V and 8 bases from J, leaving 10 bases between. Filled out from reference TRBV7-2 and TRBJ1-6, the complete variable domain reads GAGVSQSPSNKVTEKGKDVELRCDPISGHTALYWYRQSLGQGLEFLIYFQGNSAPDKSGLPSDRFSAERTGGSVSTLTIQRTQQEDSAVYLCASSRDRDSPLHFGNGTRLTVT.

In this sample, this clonotype turned up many times. This rearrangement joins TRBV7-2 to TRBJ1-5; weak D call: TRBD1 (5 bases). V lost 0 bases and J lost 2, with 11 bases in between. The CDR3 runs 16 residues. Germline CDR1 is SGHTA and CDR2 is FQGNSA. The CDR3 protein is CASSLALGAGNQPQHF. CDR3 DNA sequence: TGTGCCAGCAGCTTAGCGCTCGGGGCGGGCAATCAGCCCCAGCATTTT.

This chain connects TRBV12-5 to TRBJ2-1; the D is unclear. CDR3 length: 12 amino acids. Between the trimmed V and J ends, which lost 1 base and 8 bases, there was a span of 6 bases. Germline CDR1 LGHNT, CDR2 FRNRAP. In nucleotides, the CDR3 is TGTGCTAGTGGTTTGGGGAACGATGAGCAGTTCTTC. This translates into CASGLGNDEQFF.

This clonotype occurred many times. The V call is TRBV7-8, the J call TRBJ2-1; 9 positions agree with TRBD2. J lost 6 bases, V lost 4 bases, and 16 bases had no gene match. The CDR3 extends over 18 amino acids. In germline, CDR1 is SGHVS, CDR2 FQNEAQ. The CDR3, as DNA: TGTGCCAGCAGCTCCTTCGCACGAAAGCGGGAGGCCTCCAATGAGCAGTTCTTC. Protein sequence: CASSSFARKREASNEQFF.

This chain uses TRBV7-9 with TRBJ2-2, with a tentative D call TRBD2 (6 bases). Between the trimmed V and J ends, which lost 7 bases and 1 base, there was a span of 19 bases. Germline CDR1 is SEHNR and CDR2 is FQNEAQ (reference sequence). The CDR3 is made up of 17 amino acids. The CDR3 reads CASTVTEWRENTGELFF. As DNA, the CDR3 is TGTGCCAGCACCGTAACGGAATGGCGGGAGAACACCGGGGAGCTGTTTTTT.

This clonotype appeared a few times. The V gene is TRBV12-3 or TRBV12-4, the J gene TRBJ2-7; D gene ambiguous. CDR3 size: 15 residues. Trimming shortened V by 4 bases and J by 5 bases, and 18 bases separated the two germline ends. CDR3 bases: TGTGCCAGCAGTTCCATATCGGCCGCTTCCCACGAGCAGTACTTC. This codes for CASSSISAASHEQYF.

The table lists this clonotype with many counts. V and J are TRBV7-2 and TRBJ2-3; a weak D match, TRBD1 (7 bases). Germline V gene data show CDR1 as SGHTA and CDR2 as FQGNSA. This CDR3 spans 17 amino acids. V was pared by 0 bases and J by 3 bases, with 16 bases between. CDR3 in DNA: TGTGCCAGCAGCTTAGCTGTAGGAGGGGGCTCTACAGATACGCAGTATTTT. This codes for CASSLAVGGGSTDTQYF.

This clonotype has ten or more counts. The J gene is TRBJ2-1, the V gene TRBV7-8; 10 bases match TRBD2. From germline, CDR1 is SGHVS and CDR2 FQNEAQ. The V and J ends lost 2 bases and 5 bases, in that order; junction bases with no gene match: 6. This CDR3 region has 16 residues. CDR3 bases: TGTGCCAGCAGCTTAAGGGCTAGCGGGAGTCACAATGAGCAGTTCTTC. It yields the protein CASSLRASGSHNEQFF. Complete variable domain (other parts from reference TRBV7-8 and TRBJ2-1): GAGVSQSPRYKVAKRGQDVALRCDPISGHVSLFWYQQALGQGPEFLTYFQNEAQLDKSGLPSDRFFAERPEGSVSTLKIQRTQQEDSAVYLCASSLRASGSHNEQFFGPGTRLTVL.

The CDR3 DNA follows: TGTGCCAGCAGCTTAGTCCCCGGGGCCAACACTGAAGCTTTCTTT. Protein: CASSLVPGANTEAFF. V is TRBV7-2 and J is TRBJ1-1; TRBD1 might be the D (5 bases). Germline V lookup: CDR1 SGHTA, CDR2 FQGNSA. Trimming pared 1 base from V and 2 bases from J, leaving 11 bases between. The CDR3 sequence is 15 residues long.

This chain joins TRBV7-9 and TRBJ1-1; no clear D. The CDR3 has 12 amino acids. Looked up from germline, CDR1 is SEHNR and CDR2 is FQNEAQ (reference sequence). Trimming pared 5 bases from V and 5 bases from J, leaving 9 bases between. CDR3 DNA: TGTGCCAGCAGCCCAATCGGGACTGAAGCTTTCTTT. Translation gives CASSPIGTEAFF. The whole variable domain, remainder taken from reference TRBV7-9 and TRBJ1-1, is DTGVSQNPRHKITKRGQNVTFRCDPISEHNRLYWYRQTLGQGPEFLTYFQNEAQLEKSRLLSDRFSAERPKGSFSTLEIQRTEQGDSAMYLCASSPIGTEAFFGQGTRLTVV.

The V call is TRBV12-5, the J call TRBJ2-6; 7 bases are shared with TRBD2. The CDR3 runs 15 residues. Germline V gene data show CDR1 as LGHNT and CDR2 as FRNRAP. V gave up 9 bases and J gave up 5 bases; unmatched junction bases: 10. This CDR3 is CARTSTLLWANVLTF. The CDR3 DNA follows: TGTGCTAGGACTAGCACCCTCTTGTGGGCCAACGTCCTGACTTTC.

The chain employs TRBV11-2 and TRBJ2-7, with 8 bases aligning to TRBD1. Germline CDR1 reads SGHAT; CDR2 reads FQNNGV. The CDR3 is 13 residues long. V lost 5 bases to trimming and J lost 3 bases; unmatched junction nucleotides: 3. The CDR3, as DNA: TGTGCCAGCAGCGTAACAGGGGGCTACGAGCAGTACGTC. Residues: CASSVTGGYEQYV.

This chain links TRBV11-1 with TRBJ2-7; TRBD1 is a possible D gene (6 bases). CDR1 is SGHAT, CDR2 FQDESV, per germline (reference sequence). The CDR3 contains 13 residues. V was cut by 4 bases and J by 5 bases, with 12 bases left in between. As DNA, the CDR3 is TGTGCCAGCAGCTCCCAGGGGCCCCACGAGCAGTACTTC. Amino acids: CASSSQGPHEQYF.

This clonotype has just a few counts. The chain combines TRBV2 with TRBJ2-5, with 7 positions matching TRBD2. CDR1 and CDR2 from the germline V gene are SNHLY and FYNNEI. V gave up 4 bases and J gave up 9 bases; unmatched junction bases: 11. This CDR3 region has 14 residues. The CDR3 coding sequence is TGTGCCAGCAGTGGGCTAGCGGCGATGTCGTCCCAGTACTTC. It specifies CASSGLAAMSSQYF.

This clonotype has ten or more counts. The chain employs TRBV7-2 and TRBJ1-1; D gene ambiguous. Trimming removed 5 bases from V and 4 bases from J, with 11 bases in between. Germline assignment: CDR1 SGHTA and CDR2 FQGNSA. This CDR3 has 13 residues. CDR3 sequence: CASSPEGRTEAFF. The CDR3 bases are TGTGCCAGCAGCCCTGAAGGGCGCACTGAAGCTTTCTTT.

V gene TRBV4-1 combines with J gene TRBJ2-1, with 16 bases matching TRBD2. The CDR3 extends over 19 amino acids. Trimming at V came to 2 bases and at J to 2 bases, leaving 6 bases not matched to a gene. Germline lookup yields CDR1 MGHRA and CDR2 YSYEKL. The CDR3 bases are TGCGCCAGCAGCCAACCGGGACTAGCGGGAGGGTCACCCTACAATGAGCAGTTCTTC. Its translation is CASSQPGLAGGSPYNEQFF.

This clonotype was picked up many times. This chain joins TRBV12-3 or TRBV12-4 and TRBJ1-1, with D perhaps matching TRBD1 (5 bases). The CDR3 loop spans 13 amino acids. Trimming shortened V by 5 bases and J by 7 bases, and 14 bases separated the two germline ends. CDR3 protein: CASSEGDVGEAFF. CDR3 in DNA: TGTGCCAGCAGTGAAGGGGACGTTGGTGAAGCTTTCTTT.

J is TRBJ1-6 and V is TRBV27, with D perhaps TRBD1 (6 bases). From germline, CDR1 is MNHEY and CDR2 SMNVEV (reference sequence). Between the trimmed V and J ends, which lost 2 bases and 8 bases, there was a span of 10 bases. This CDR3 has 14 amino acids. CDR3 region: CASSLTGADSPLHF. The CDR3 DNA follows: TGTGCCAGCAGTTTAACGGGGGCTGATTCACCCCTCCACTTT.